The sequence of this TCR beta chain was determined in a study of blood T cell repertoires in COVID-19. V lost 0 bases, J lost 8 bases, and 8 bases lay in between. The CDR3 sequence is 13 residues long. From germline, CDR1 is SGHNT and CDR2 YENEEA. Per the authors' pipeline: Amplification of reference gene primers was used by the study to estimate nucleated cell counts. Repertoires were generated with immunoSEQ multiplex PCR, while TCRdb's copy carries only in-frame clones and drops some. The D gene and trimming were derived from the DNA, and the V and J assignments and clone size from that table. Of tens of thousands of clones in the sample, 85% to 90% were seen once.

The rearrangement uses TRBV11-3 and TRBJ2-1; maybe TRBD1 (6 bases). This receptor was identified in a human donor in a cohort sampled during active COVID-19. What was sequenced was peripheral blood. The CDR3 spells CASSLEQGYEQFF. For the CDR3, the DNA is TGTGCCAGCAGCTTAGAACAGGGTTATGAGCAGTTCTTC.